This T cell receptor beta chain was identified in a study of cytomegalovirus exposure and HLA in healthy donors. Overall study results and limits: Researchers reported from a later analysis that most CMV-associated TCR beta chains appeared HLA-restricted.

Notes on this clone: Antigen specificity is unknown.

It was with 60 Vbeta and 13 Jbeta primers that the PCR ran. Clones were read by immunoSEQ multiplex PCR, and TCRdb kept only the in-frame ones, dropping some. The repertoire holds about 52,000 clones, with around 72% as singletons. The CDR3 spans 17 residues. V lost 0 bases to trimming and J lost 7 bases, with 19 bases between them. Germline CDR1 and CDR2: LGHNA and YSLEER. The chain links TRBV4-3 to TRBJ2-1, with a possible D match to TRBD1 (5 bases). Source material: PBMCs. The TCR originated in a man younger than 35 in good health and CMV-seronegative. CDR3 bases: TGCGCCAGCAGCCAAGATCTAGGGGCAAGGGCGTCTAATGAGCAGTTCTTC. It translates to CASSQDLGARASNEQFF.